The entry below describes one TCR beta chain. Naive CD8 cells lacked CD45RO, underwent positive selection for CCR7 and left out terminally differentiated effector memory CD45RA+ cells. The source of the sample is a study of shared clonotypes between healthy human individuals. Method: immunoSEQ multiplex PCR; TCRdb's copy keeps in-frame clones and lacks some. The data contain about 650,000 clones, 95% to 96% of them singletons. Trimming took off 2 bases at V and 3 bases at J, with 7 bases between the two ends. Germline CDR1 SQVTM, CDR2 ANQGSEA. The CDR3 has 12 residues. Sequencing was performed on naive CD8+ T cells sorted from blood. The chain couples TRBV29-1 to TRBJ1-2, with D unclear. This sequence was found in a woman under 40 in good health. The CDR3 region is CSVERHYYGYTF. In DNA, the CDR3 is TGCAGCGTTGAAAGACACTACTATGGCTACACCTTC.